A single sample gave rise to the 32 T cell receptor beta chains below, sequenced in a study of T-cell reconstitution after alpha-beta-depleted transplantation in children. A TCRbeta library incorporating unique molecular identifiers was prepared. TCRdb re-called the PCR reads through MiXCR, storing one row per CDR3 protein. The table has nearly 20,000 distinct CDR3 sequences, 10% to 15% seen once; the top ten hold about a third. The sample was PBMCs, mostly from graft donor cells, taken 60 days after TCRalphabeta/CD19-depleted stem cell transplant. The source of these receptors is a female patient between 2 and 15 years old who had a stem cell transplant for congenital amegakaryocytic thrombocytopenia, so the T cells may come from the graft donor.

Only a few counts were recorded for this clonotype. The chain carries TRBV5-1 and TRBJ2-3, with 12 positions matching TRBD2. In germline, CDR1 is SGHRS, CDR2 YFSETQ. The CDR3 is 16 amino acids. The V and J ends lost 0 bases and 5 bases, in that order; junction bases with no gene match: 4. The CDR3 nucleotides read TGCGCCAGCAGCTTGGCTCTAGCGGGAGGGATAGATACGCAGTATTTT. It specifies CASSLALAGGIDTQYF.

This clonotype was counted at least ten times. V usage is TRBV10-3 and J usage is TRBJ1-5, with D unresolved. CDR1 is ENHRY, CDR2 SYGVKD, per germline. This CDR3 spans 14 amino acids. V lost 10 bases and J lost 0, with 13 bases in between. The CDR3 sequence: CATHPRYSNQPQHF. The CDR3, as DNA: TGTGCCACCCACCCCCGTTATAGCAATCAGCCCCAGCATTTT.

This clonotype was seen repeatedly, ten times or more. This chain connects TRBV9 to TRBJ2-1, with D maybe TRBD2 (6 bases). CDR1 and CDR2 (germline): SGDLS, YYNGEE. V lost 3 bases, J lost 10 bases, and 17 bases lay in between. CDR3 length: 14 amino acids. CDR3 amino acids: CASSGRLVAGEQFF. The CDR3 coding sequence is TGTGCCAGCAGCGGGCGACTAGTGGCTGGGGAGCAGTTCTTC.

This clonotype was recorded many times. The chain recombines TRBV29-1 with TRBJ2-7, with D unresolved. The CDR3 is 13 residues long. The germline V gene encodes CDR1 SQVTM and CDR2 ANQGSEA. The germline V and J ends were trimmed by 4 bases and 5 bases, with 15 bases remaining between them. The CDR3, as DNA: TGCAGCGTTGGCGACCGTATGGCCCACGAGCAGTACTTC. Translation gives CSVGDRMAHEQYF.

This clonotype was detected many times. The V call is TRBV6-1, the J call TRBJ2-1, with D unclear. The CDR3 sequence is 19 residues long. V was trimmed by 2 bases and J by 7 bases, leaving 27 bases between them. Germline V lookup: CDR1 MNHNS, CDR2 SASEGT. CDR3 protein: CASSEYVAYGPGPINEQFF. CDR3 DNA sequence: TGTGCCAGCAGTGAATACGTAGCATATGGACCGGGCCCGATAAATGAGCAGTTCTTC.

At least ten counts were recorded for this clonotype. V and J are TRBV10-3 and TRBJ2-7; TRBD2 matches 8 bases. This CDR3 contains 16 residues. With V trimmed by 3 bases and J by 1 base, 8 bases remained unmatched. The V gene's germline CDR1 is ENHRY and CDR2 SYGVKD. The CDR3 loop is CAISEYPGTRSYEQYF. In DNA, the CDR3 is TGTGCCATCAGTGAATATCCCGGGACTAGGTCCTACGAGCAGTACTTC.

This clonotype has more than one count but fewer than ten. This chain joins TRBV27 and TRBJ2-3; the D call may be TRBD1 or TRBD2 (5 bases each). Germline CDR1 reads MNHEY; CDR2 reads SMNVEV (reference sequence). Trimming cost V 3 bases and J 6 bases, with 25 bases left between them. The CDR3 sequence is 18 residues long. The DNA for the CDR3 is TGTGCCAGCAGTTTTCGGGGCCCGGGGCTTGGGTTAAGGGATACGCAGTATTTT. As protein: CASSFRGPGLGLRDTQYF.

The rearrangement joins TRBV12-3 or TRBV12-4 to TRBJ1-6; D gene uncertain. The CDR3 is 11 amino acids. V lost 2 bases to trimming and J lost 19 bases, with 12 bases between them. CDR3 region: CASSLNSPPHF. DNA of the CDR3: TGTGCCAGCAGTTTAAATTCACCCCCTCACTTT.

This clonotype was seen repeatedly, ten times or more. The chain has TRBV29-1 and TRBJ2-2; possible D gene TRBD1, 6 bases. V dropped 4 bases and J dropped 7 bases, with 13 bases sitting between them. CDR3 size: 13 residues. Germline CDR1 reads SQVTM; CDR2 reads ANQGSEA. DNA of the CDR3: TGCAGCGTTGTCATGGGGGCGTACGGGGAGCTGTTTTTT. Translating gives CSVVMGAYGELFF.

V gene TRBV29-1 combines with J gene TRBJ2-5; D not certain. From germline, CDR1 is SQVTM and CDR2 ANQGSEA. V lost 0 bases, J lost 2 bases, and 13 bases lay in between. The CDR3 covers 15 residues. CDR3 sequence reads: CSVEDSASPQETQYF. As DNA, the CDR3 is TGCAGCGTTGAAGACAGCGCCAGTCCTCAAGAGACCCAGTACTTC.

This clonotype was seen many times. The chain joins TRBV29-1 to TRBJ2-1; D ambiguous. Germline V gene sequence: CDR1 SQVTM, CDR2 ANQGSEA. V was shortened by 6 bases and J by 3 bases, with 12 bases between the two germline ends. The CDR3 has 13 residues. CDR3 loop: CSVSALNYNEQFF. The CDR3 DNA reads TGCAGCGTCTCGGCTTTGAACTACAATGAGCAGTTCTTC.

The CDR3 DNA reads as TGCAGTGCTAACCAACAGACAGATACGCAGTATTTT. This sequence encodes CSANQQTDTQYF. V is TRBV20-1 and J is TRBJ2-3; D uncertain. V was cut by 4 bases and J by 3 bases, with 8 bases left in between. CDR1 and CDR2 (germline): DFQATT, SNEGSKA (reference sequence). The CDR3 totals 12 residues.

The chain links TRBV6-5 to TRBJ2-7, with D possibly being TRBD2 (5 bases). Trimming shortened V by 2 bases and J by 7 bases, and 6 bases separated the two germline ends. Germline CDR1 reads MNHEY; CDR2 reads SVGAGI. The CDR3 runs to 11 residues. The CDR3 DNA sequence: TGTGCCAGCAGTTACCGGAGGGAGCAGTACTTC. Amino acid sequence: CASSYRREQYF.

This clonotype has ten or more counts. The chain has TRBV20-1 and TRBJ1-3, with a weak D call TRBD1 (5 bases). Germline V gene sequence: CDR1 DFQATT, CDR2 SNEGSKA (reference sequence). The CDR3 loop spans 12 amino acids. Deletions cut 5 bases from V and 3 bases from J, with 8 bases between. CDR3 nucleotide sequence: TGCAGTGCTTGGGGGAGTGGAAACACCATATATTTT. Translating it yields CSAWGSGNTIYF.

The chain is built from TRBV11-1 and TRBJ2-2, with D possibly TRBD1 on 6 matching bases. This CDR3 spans 14 amino acids. V lost 5 bases and J 6 bases, leaving 13 bases between the germline ends. The germline V gene encodes CDR1 SGHAT and CDR2 FQDESV (reference sequence). The CDR3 loop is CASSPSRGPGELFF. The CDR3 nucleotides are TGTGCCAGCAGCCCGAGCAGGGGTCCCGGGGAGCTGTTTTTT.

The chain has TRBV3-1 and TRBJ2-1, with a weak D call TRBD1 (5 bases). The CDR3 runs to 17 residues. The V end lost 10 bases, the J end lost 0 bases, and 22 bases lay between the germline ends. Per germline, CDR1 LGHDT and CDR2 YNNKEL (reference sequence). CDR3: CATTQGAISDSYNEQFF. As DNA, the CDR3 is TGTGCCACCACCCAAGGGGCGATCAGCGACTCCTACAATGAGCAGTTCTTC.

This clonotype has a count of ten or more. The gene calls are TRBV29-1 and TRBJ2-3; 10 positions match TRBD1. This CDR3 has 14 residues. V was pared by 6 bases and J by 5 bases, with 8 bases of the junction left unmatched. Per germline, CDR1 SQVTM and CDR2 ANQGSEA. The CDR3 is CSVAGTGDKDTQYF. In DNA, the CDR3 is TGCAGCGTCGCAGGGACAGGGGATAAAGATACGCAGTATTTT.

This clonotype has at least ten counts. The V call is TRBV6-2 or TRBV6-3, the J call TRBJ1-2; 8 bases map to TRBD1. The germline V gene encodes CDR1 MNHEY and CDR2 SVGEGT. This CDR3 spans 14 amino acids. Trimming at V came to 6 bases and at J to 7 bases, leaving 10 bases not matched to a gene. The CDR3 reads CASSGGTGSIGYTF. DNA for the CDR3: TGTGCCAGCAGCGGCGGGACAGGAAGTATTGGCTACACCTTC.

The table lists this clonotype with many counts. This rearrangement joins TRBV11-2 to TRBJ2-7; D might be TRBD1 (5 bases). The CDR3 is made up of 14 amino acids. V dropped 5 bases and J dropped 5 bases, with 16 bases sitting between them. Germline CDR1 and CDR2: SGHAT and FQNNGV. Here the CDR3 DNA reads TGTGCCAGCAGCACGACCCCAGGGTTCAACGAGCAGTACTTC. Protein product: CASSTTPGFNEQYF.

The sample holds many counts of this clonotype. The rearrangement links TRBV7-9 to TRBJ2-3; D perhaps matches TRBD2 (6 bases). The CDR3 spans 14 residues. V lost 3 bases, J lost 5 bases, and 12 bases lay in between. Germline CDR1 and CDR2: SEHNR and FQNEAQ (reference sequence). CDR3 in amino acids: CASSFRAGQDTQYF. CDR3 nucleotides: TGTGCCAGCAGCTTCAGAGCGGGTCAAGATACGCAGTATTTT.

In its sample, this clonotype was seen many times. The V and J genes are TRBV7-6 and TRBJ2-2, with a tentative D call TRBD1 (5 bases). Germline CDR1 SGHVS, CDR2 FNYEAQ. V lost 1 base and J lost 6, with 15 bases in between. CDR3 length: 16 amino acids. The CDR3 coding sequence is TGTGCCAGCAGCTTAGTTTTTGGGGCGCCAGCCGGGGAGCTGTTTTTT. This codes for CASSLVFGAPAGELFF.

At least ten counts were recorded for this clonotype. The chain employs TRBV29-1 and TRBJ1-5, with TRBD1 matching 9 bases. After removal of 5 bases from V and 4 bases from J, the junction contained 6 bases not matched to a gene. Per the germline V gene, CDR1 is SQVTM and CDR2 is ANQGSEA. The CDR3 is made up of 14 amino acids. The CDR3 loop reads CSVSTDRGNQPQHF. The CDR3 coding sequence is TGCAGCGTTTCTACTGACAGGGGGAATCAGCCCCAGCATTTT.

This clonotype came up many times. CDR3 bases: TGCAGTGCGAAGACTAGCGGGAACTACGAGCAGTACTTC. It encodes CSAKTSGNYEQYF. This rearrangement joins TRBV20-1 to TRBJ2-7; 11 nucleotides match TRBD2. Germline CDR1 and CDR2: DFQATT and SNEGSKA (reference sequence). The CDR3 is 13 amino acids. The V gene end was trimmed by 6 bases and the J gene end by 3 bases; junction bases not matched to a gene: 4.

This clonotype turned up a few times. The chain links TRBV11-2 to TRBJ1-3; 10 bases fit TRBD1. CDR1 and CDR2 from the germline V gene are SGHAT and FQNNGV. J gave up 3 bases and V 1 base, and 3 bases lay outside the gene matches. This CDR3 spans 16 amino acids. The chain's CDR3 is CASSLGQGALGNTIYF. CDR3 DNA: TGTGCCAGCAGCTTAGGACAGGGGGCGCTTGGAAACACCATATATTTT.

This clonotype was counted many times. The gene calls are TRBV20-1 and TRBJ1-5, with 7 bases lining up with TRBD1. The V gene end was trimmed by 4 bases and the J gene end by 6 bases; junction bases not matched to a gene: 9. In germline, CDR1 is DFQATT, CDR2 SNEGSKA (reference sequence). The CDR3 runs to 14 residues. In DNA form, the CDR3 reads TGCAGTGCTACCGGGACAGTGGTGGGTCAGCCCCAGCATTTT. It specifies CSATGTVVGQPQHF.

This clonotype has ten or more counts. The chain employs TRBV2 and TRBJ2-5; tentative D call: TRBD1 (6 bases). Germline CDR1 is SNHLY and CDR2 is FYNNEI. This CDR3 has 15 amino acids. Trimming removed 7 bases at V and 1 base at J, with 16 bases between. The CDR3 reads CASKYHRDRQETQYF. In DNA form, the CDR3 reads TGTGCCAGCAAATATCACAGGGATCGCCAAGAGACCCAGTACTTC.

There are many counts of this clonotype. The gene calls are TRBV5-1 and TRBJ1-5; 7 bases agree with TRBD1. V lost 9 bases and J lost 4; bases outside the gene matches: 16. CDR1 and CDR2 (germline): SGHRS, YFSETQ. The CDR3 spans 16 residues. This chain's CDR3 is CANPPLRQGLNQPQHF. The CDR3, as DNA: TGCGCCAACCCACCACTTAGACAGGGCCTGAATCAGCCCCAGCATTTT.

V usage is TRBV27 and J usage is TRBJ2-7; a possible D gene is TRBD1 (5 bases). The germline V gene encodes CDR1 MNHEY and CDR2 SMNVEV (reference sequence). Trimming shortened V by 6 bases and J by 4 bases, and 13 bases separated the two germline ends. The CDR3 has 13 amino acids. Written as DNA, the CDR3 is TGTGCCAGCAGCGCCAGACAGTTTTACGAGCAGTACTTC. Translation gives CASSARQFYEQYF.

This clonotype was counted ten times or more. The chain carries TRBV12-3 or TRBV12-4 and TRBJ2-1; D not certain. This CDR3 spans 14 amino acids. V lost 3 bases and J lost 4, with 10 bases in between. The CDR3 sequence is CASSFSVVYNEQFF. The CDR3 DNA is TGTGCCAGCAGTTTTTCGGTAGTTTACAATGAGCAGTTCTTC.

The rearrangement links TRBV13 to TRBJ2-2, with D possibly matching TRBD2 (5 bases). Trimming took off 3 bases at V and 3 bases at J, with 11 bases between the two ends. Germline V gives CDR1 PRHDT, CDR2 FYEKMQ (reference sequence). The CDR3 covers 15 residues. The CDR3 reads CASSFSGWDTGELFF. The CDR3 nucleotides read TGTGCCAGCAGCTTTTCGGGGTGGGACACCGGGGAGCTGTTTTTT.

In this sample, this clonotype turned up many times. The chain employs TRBV7-8 and TRBJ2-7; D is undetermined. The CDR3 is 16 residues long. Trimming took off 0 bases at V and 0 bases at J, with 12 bases between the two ends. The V gene's germline CDR1 is SGHVS and CDR2 FQNEAQ. The CDR3 spells CASSLARRHLSYEQYF. CDR3 bases: TGTGCCAGCAGCTTAGCGAGGCGACACCTCTCCTACGAGCAGTACTTC.

Ten or more counts support this clonotype. V usage is TRBV28 and J usage is TRBJ2-3; TRBD2 matches at 10 bases. The V gene's germline CDR1 is MDHEN and CDR2 SYDVKM. This CDR3 has 16 residues. J was trimmed by 4 bases and V by 6 bases; bases with no gene match: 10. The CDR3 protein is CASSRTSGLRSDTQYF. The DNA of the CDR3 is TGTGCCAGCAGCAGGACTAGCGGACTACGGTCAGATACGCAGTATTTT.